The 5 T cell receptor beta chains given below trace back to one sample, sequenced in a study of blood T cell repertoires in COVID-19. Some clones are missing from TCRdb's copy, which holds only in-frame ones; the method was immunoSEQ multiplex PCR. The sample contains about 87,000 clones, around 85% of which appear only once. The specimen was peripheral blood. The receptors stem from a woman older than 75 with COVID-19, enrolled during active disease.

There are a few counts of this clone. The chain joins TRBV5-1 to TRBJ1-3; no firm D call. Germline V gene data show CDR1 as SGHRS and CDR2 as YFSETQ. The CDR3 has 13 amino acids. V was pared by 5 bases and J by 3 bases, with 9 bases between. The CDR3 protein is CASSEHGGNTIYF. The DNA of the CDR3 is TGCGCCAGCAGTGAGCATGGTGGAAACACCATATATTTT.

The chain carries TRBV10-3 and TRBJ1-3; D call uncertain. V lost 5 bases and J 0 bases, leaving 5 bases between the germline ends. There are 13 residues in the CDR3. Germline-derived CDR1 and CDR2 are ENHRY and SYGVKD. CDR3 region: CAISLSSGNTIYF. The CDR3 DNA reads as TGTGCCATCAGTCTAAGCTCTGGAAACACCATATATTTT.

This clone was found once. This sequence joins TRBV5-1 and TRBJ2-1; no reliable D call. The CDR3 loop spans 15 amino acids. Germline V gene data show CDR1 as SGHRS and CDR2 as YFSETQ. V was pared by 2 bases and J by 3 bases, with 12 bases between. CDR3 nucleotide sequence: TGCGCCAGCAGCTTAGTCTCATCAGGCTACAATGAGCAGTTCTTC. It is translated as CASSLVSSGYNEQFF.

This chain connects TRBV12-2 to TRBJ2-5; no check of the table's D call, TRBD2, against the DNA was made. TRBV12-2 is reported as a pseudogene. The CDR3 loop spans 18 amino acids. The CDR3 spells CASRLHSGLAGGKETQYF. CDR3 bases: TGTGCAAGTCGCTTACACTCAGGACTAGCGGGGGGCAAAGAGACCCAGTACTTC.

The chain is built from TRBV11-2 and TRBJ1-1; D gene ambiguous. The CDR3 has 16 residues. Germline V gene data show CDR1 as SGHAT and CDR2 as FQNNGV. Between the trimmed V and J ends, which lost 5 bases and 0 bases, there was a span of 16 bases. In DNA form, the CDR3 reads TGTGCCAGCAGCACTGGGCCACCAAGGCTGAACACTGAAGCTTTCTTT. As protein: CASSTGPPRLNTEAFF.